What follows are 21 T cell receptor beta chains derived from one specimen sequenced in a study of T cells in women clearing cervical HPV infection. Assay: immunoSEQ multiplex PCR; the TCRdb copy retains only in-frame clones and omits some. The listing contains about 27,000 clones. The source material was blood buffy coat. These receptors were obtained from a woman between 18 and 75 years old with a cervical HPV16 infection that either progressed to CIN3+ or cleared (not recorded which).

To note about this clone: The read ends 3 residues shy of where the CDR3 ends; the end is completed using the germline J gene. V is TRBV2 and J is TRBJ1-2, with TRBD1 matching over 7 bases. Looked up from germline, CDR1 is SNHLY and CDR2 is FYNNEI. The CDR3 spans 17 residues. CDR3 bases read: TGTGCCAGCAGTGCCGGTGTGGGCAGGGGGTGGGTTGGCGGC. This codes for CASSAGVGRGWVGG. The entire CDR3 protein reads CASSAGVGRGWVGGYTF.

A remark on this clone: The read stops 3 residues short of the end of the CDR3; the missing end is completed from the germline J gene. The V call is TRBV13, the J call TRBJ2-3; 11 nucleotides line up with TRBD2. CDR3 size: 16 residues. V was clipped by 3 bases and J by 2 bases; unmatched bases: 4. CDR1 is PRHDT, CDR2 FYEKMQ, per germline (reference sequence). This CDR3 is CASSFRLAGNTDTQYF. The sequenced part of the CDR3 DNA is TGTGCCAGCAGCTTCAGACTAGCGGGAAACACAGATACG.

Regarding this clone: From the germline J gene comes the end of the CDR3, since the read stops 3 residues before it. This chain uses TRBV18 with TRBJ1-2; TRBD1 is a possible D gene (5 bases). Germline loops: CDR1 KGHSH, CDR2 LQKENI. The CDR3 has 12 residues. The CDR3 is CASSDSSYDYTF. Incomplete CDR3 DNA: TGTGCCAGCTCCGACAGCTCCTACGAC.

Concerning this clone: A read error may produce the germline difference seen at one junction end. The CDR3 goes on 3 residues after the read ends, and that part is filled in from the germline J gene. Other nucleotide sequences from this sample produce the same CDR3. The genes are TRBV2 and TRBJ1-3; no clear D gene. Per the germline V gene, CDR1 is SNHLY and CDR2 is FYNNEI. The CDR3 has 14 residues. The CDR3 DNA, read in part, is TGTGCCAGCGCCCGGGAGCGGGTCGGAAACACG. Residues: CASARERVGNT. The CDR3 in full is CASARERVGNTIYF.

Note on this clone: The CDR3 end lies 3 residues beyond the end of the read and is filled in from the germline J gene. This rearrangement joins TRBV30 to TRBJ1-1; TRBD1 matches 9 bases. Germline lookup yields CDR1 GTSNPN and CDR2 SVGIG (reference sequence). J lost 5 bases, V lost 2 bases, and 3 bases had no gene match. The CDR3 contains 13 residues. The sequenced part of the CDR3 DNA is TGTGCCTGGAGTTACAGGGGGCAAACTGAA. As protein: CAWSYRGQTE. The CDR3 as a whole reads CAWSYRGQTEAFF.

As regards this clone: Read sequence stops 3 residues before the CDR3 end, and the germline J gene provides the missing end. The rearrangement joins TRBV5-6 to TRBJ2-4; D perhaps matches TRBD2 (6 bases). Germline CDR1 reads SGHDT; CDR2 reads YYEEEE. V lost 0 bases to trimming and J lost 2 bases, with 6 bases between them. The CDR3 runs 14 residues. CDR3 region: CASSLGGTKNIQYF. The part of the CDR3 DNA that was read is TGTGCCAGCAGCTTGGGCGGGACCAAAAACATT.

CDR3 residues: CASSQLAGTGGRYEQYF. The covered CDR3 bases are TGTGCCAGTAGTCAACTTGCCGGGACAGGGGGTAGGTACGAG. The J gene is TRBJ2-7, the V gene TRBV19; 11 bases are shared with TRBD1. The read terminates 3 residues ahead of where the CDR3 ends, so the germline J gene completes it. Germline V gene lookup returns CDR1 LNHDA and CDR2 SQIVND (reference sequence). The CDR3 has 17 amino acids. The J segment lost 4 bases and the V segment lost 5 bases, leaving 13 bases of the junction unmatched.

Comments on this clone: The CDR3 extends 3 residues past the end of the read, so its final part is completed from the germline J gene. The gene calls are TRBV30 and TRBJ1-1, with 9 bases lining up with TRBD1. CDR1 is GTSNPN, CDR2 SVGIG, per germline (reference sequence). This CDR3 comprises 12 residues. CDR3 protein: CAWRGQGIGAFF. CDR3 DNA, as far as it was read: TGTGCCTGGAGGGGACAGGGAATAGGA. Filled out from reference TRBV30 and TRBJ1-1, the complete variable domain reads SQTIHQWPATLVQPVGSPLSLECTVEGTSNPNLYWYRQAAGRGLQLLFYSVGIGQISSEVPQNLSASRPQDRQFILSSKKLLLSDSGFYLCAWRGQGIGAFFGQGTRLTVV.

The sequenced CDR3 bases are TGTGCCTGGAAGCCGCTAGCTGGCACAGATACG. It is translated as CAWKPLAGTDT. The CDR3 reads in full as CAWKPLAGTDTQYF. The chain combines TRBV30 with TRBJ2-3; maybe TRBD2 (5 bases). From the germline J gene comes the end of the CDR3, since the read stops 3 residues before it. Germline V gene sequence: CDR1 GTSNPN, CDR2 SVGIG (reference sequence). The CDR3 sequence is 14 residues long. The V end lost 4 bases, the J end lost 1 base, and 12 bases lay between the germline ends. Combining the CDR3 with reference TRBV30 and TRBJ2-3 gives the whole variable domain SQTIHQWPATLVQPVGSPLSLECTVEGTSNPNLYWYRQAAGRGLQLLFYSVGIGQISSEVPQNLSASRPQDRQFILSSKKLLLSDSGFYLCAWKPLAGTDTQYFGPGTRLTVL.

For this clone: The CDR3 extends 3 residues past the end of the read, so its final part is completed from the germline J gene. The chain combines TRBV9 with TRBJ2-7, with 9 bases lining up with TRBD1. V was pared by 3 bases and J by 2 bases, with 6 bases of the junction left unmatched. Germline CDR1 is SGDLS and CDR2 is YYNGEE. This CDR3 is built from 15 residues. The sequenced CDR3 bases are TGTGCCAGCAGCGAGGGACAGGGCCTGACCTACGAG. As protein: CASSEGQGLTYE. The full CDR3 protein reads CASSEGQGLTYEQYF. Full variable domain (rest looked up from reference TRBV9 and TRBJ2-7): DSGVTQTPKHLITATGQRVTLRCSPRSGDLSVYWYQQSLDQGLQFLIQYYNGEERAKGNILERFSAQQFPDLHSELNLSSLELGDSALYFCASSEGQGLTYEQYFGPGTRLTVT.

Worth noting for this clone: The DNA ends 3 residues before the CDR3 does, and the rest of the CDR3 is filled in from the germline J gene. The rearrangement links TRBV20-1 to TRBJ2-1; the match to TRBD2 covers 9 bases. CDR3 size: 13 residues. Per germline, CDR1 DFQATT and CDR2 SNEGSKA (reference sequence). Trimming cost V 4 bases and J 8 bases; bases outside gene matches: 6. The sequenced part of the CDR3 DNA is TGCAGTGCTATCGGGCTAGCGGGATATGAG. Protein: CSAIGLAGYE. The full CDR3 protein is CSAIGLAGYEQFF.

For this clone: The sequenced fragment ends 3 residues before the CDR3 boundary, so the rest is inferred from the germline J gene. This chain links TRBV20-1 with TRBJ1-2; D gene uncertain. Trimming removed 6 bases at V and 2 bases at J, with 13 bases between. The length of the CDR3 is 13 residues. CDR1 DFQATT and CDR2 SNEGSKA come from the germline V gene (reference sequence). Partial CDR3 DNA: TGCAGTGCGCCCGAAACGGGGAACTATGGC. Encoded protein: CSAPETGNYG. The entire CDR3 sequence reads CSAPETGNYGYTF.

Regarding this clone: The observed sequence ends 3 residues before the CDR3 terminus, with the missing tail filled in from the germline J gene. This chain uses TRBV7-3 with TRBJ1-1, with 8 positions matching TRBD1. Germline CDR1 and CDR2: SGHTA and FQGTGA. The CDR3 is made up of 13 amino acids. The DNA read from the CDR3 is TGTGCCAGCAGCTCGGACAGGGCAGGGGAA. Protein sequence: CASSSDRAGE. The whole CDR3 reads CASSSDRAGEAFF.

As for this clone: The read finishes 3 residues shy of the CDR3 end, and the germline J gene is used to complete it. The genes are TRBV29-1 and TRBJ1-2, with D tentatively TRBD1 (6 bases). Germline assignment: CDR1 SQVTM and CDR2 ANQGSEA. The CDR3 totals 12 residues. CDR3 protein: CSAMAGEGSYTF. The CDR3 DNA, read in part, is TGCAGCGCCATGGCAGGGGAGGGGAGC.

In the case of this clone: The read comes to an end 3 residues before the CDR3 does, leaving the germline J gene to fill in the end. This chain joins TRBV7-3 and TRBJ2-3; 8 nucleotides align to TRBD1. The germline CDR1 and CDR2 sequences are SGHTA and FQGTGA. With V trimmed by 5 bases and J by 3 bases, 1 base remained unmatched. The CDR3 totals 13 residues. CDR3 DNA (partial): TGTGCCAGCAGCGGACAGGGAACAGATACG. This sequence encodes CASSGQGTDT. The complete CDR3 sequence is CASSGQGTDTQYF.

To note about this clone: Read coverage stops 3 residues before the CDR3 terminus; the germline J gene supplies the remainder. This chain joins TRBV2 and TRBJ2-3; 9 bases match TRBD2. The junction had 3 bases not matched to a gene; V was cut back by 0 bases and J by 5 bases. Looked up from germline, CDR1 is SNHLY and CDR2 is FYNNEI. This CDR3 comprises 15 residues. The CDR3 DNA, read in part, is TGTGCCAGCAGTGAAGCGGGACTAGCTGGAGATACG. Protein product: CASSEAGLAGDT. In full, the CDR3 reads CASSEAGLAGDTQYF.

Turning to this clone: The read is 3 residues too short to cover the CDR3 end, so that end is filled in from the germline J gene. The chain employs TRBV7-8 and TRBJ2-1; 10 nucleotides line up with TRBD2. The J segment lost 2 bases and the V segment lost 5 bases, leaving 3 bases of the junction unmatched. CDR1 SGHVS and CDR2 FQNEAQ come from the germline V gene. The CDR3 covers 15 residues. CDR3 loop: CASSQREGTYNEQFF. CDR3 bases read: TGTGCCAGCAGCCAGCGGGAGGGAACCTACAATGAG.

In regard to this clone: The DNA ends 3 residues before the CDR3 does, and the rest of the CDR3 is filled in from the germline J gene. The chain links TRBV20-1 to TRBJ2-3; TRBD1 aligns across 12 bases. This CDR3 comprises 18 residues. The V gene's germline CDR1 is DFQATT and CDR2 SNEGSKA (reference sequence). After removal of 6 bases from V and 0 bases from J, the junction contained 13 bases not matched to a gene. The CDR3 DNA, read in part, is TGCAGTGCCCCGACTCGGGACAGGGGGCCACCAAGCACAGATACG. This codes for CSAPTRDRGPPSTDT. Given in full, the CDR3 is CSAPTRDRGPPSTDTQYF.

On this clone: The CDR3 end falls 3 residues outside the read, so it is completed with the germline J gene. The chain uses TRBV30 and TRBJ2-3; 7 nucleotides match TRBD1. CDR1 and CDR2 (germline): GTSNPN, SVGIG (reference sequence). This CDR3 has 13 residues. CDR3 loop: CAWSTGVQETQYF. The CDR3 bases that were read are TGTGCCTGGAGCACAGGGGTCCAAGAGACG.

Worth noting for this clone: The CDR3 end lies 3 residues beyond the end of the read and is filled in from the germline J gene. The V and J genes are TRBV6-4 and TRBJ2-2, with D perhaps TRBD1 (5 bases). Germline V gene sequence: CDR1 MRHNA, CDR2 SNTAGT. The CDR3 loop spans 14 amino acids. The DNA read from the CDR3 is TGTGCCAGCAGTGACAGGGGTCTTGGATCACCG. Encoded protein: CASSDRGLGSP. The complete CDR3 protein is CASSDRGLGSPLFF.

Points on this clone: The read finishes 3 residues shy of the CDR3 end, and the germline J gene is used to complete it. The chain uses TRBV30 and TRBJ2-1; D gene ambiguous. V was trimmed by 5 bases and J by 7 bases, leaving 9 bases between them. The CDR3 length is 11 residues. Per the germline V gene, CDR1 is GTSNPN and CDR2 is SVGIG (reference sequence). Here the CDR3 reads CAWGWRNEQFF. CDR3 DNA, as far as it was read: TGTGCCTGGGGTTGGCGGAATGAG.